These T cell receptor beta chains were read from a single sample in a study of T cells in Graves' hyperthyroidism and ophthalmopathy. MiXCR was run by TCRdb on the multiplex PCR reads, yielding one entry per CDR3 protein. This sample has roughly 650,000 distinct CDR3 sequences; approximately 16% occur once, and the top ten carry around 3.5%. Sequencing used blood. Receptors originate from a woman aged 40 to 49 with Graves' ophthalmopathy. Each CDR3 is given with its conserved first and last residue. Each record gives: clone size, D gene, CDR3 length, V gene, J gene, CDR3 protein, CDR3 DNA. A D gene is named only where the DNA matches it firmly. Rows may omit the clone size; those that give it use once, few, many or a size class.

.	TRBD1	15	TRBV7-2	TRBJ1-4	CASSSGGQSNEKLFF	TGTGCCAGCAGCTCGGGGGGACAGAGTAATGAAAAACTGTTTTTT
.	TRBD1	13	TRBV11-2	TRBJ1-2	CASSITGGGFVTF	TGTGCCAGCAGCATCACAGGGGGCGGCTTTGTCACCTTC
many	TRBD1	13	TRBV20-1	TRBJ1-1	CSAGGQLNTEAFF	TGCAGTGCGGGGGGACAGTTGAACACTGAAGCTTTCTTT
.	.	12	TRBV28	TRBJ1-2	CASATGTYGYTF	TGTGCCAGCGCAACAGGGACCTATGGCTACACCTTC
.	.	15	TRBV12-3/TRBV12-4	TRBJ1-2	CASSHSVNRGYGYTF	TGTGCCAGCAGCCACTCGGTGAATCGCGGCTATGGCTACACCTTC
.	TRBD2	11	TRBV29-1	TRBJ2-7	CSGTSGWVQYF	TGCAGCGGGACTAGCGGGTGGGTGCAGTACTTC
many	TRBD1	14	TRBV5-1	TRBJ2-3	CASTGQAGSDTQYF	TGCGCCAGCACGGGACAGGCTGGATCGGATACGCAGTATTTT
few	.	16	TRBV18	TRBJ1-5	CASSPQGGRVNQPQHF	TGTGCCAGCTCACCACAGGGAGGGAGGGTCAATCAGCCCCAGCATTTT
many	.	13	TRBV2	TRBJ1-1	CASSVGMNTEAFF	TGTGCCAGCAGTGTGGGGATGAACACTGAAGCTTTCTTT
many	TRBD2	15	TRBV7-9	TRBJ2-1	CASKDGTSGRNEQFF	TGTGCCAGCAAGGACGGGACTAGCGGGAGGAATGAGCAGTTCTTC
many	TRBD2	13	TRBV5-8	TRBJ2-1	CASSEQFSGEQFF	TGTGCCAGCAGCGAACAATTTAGCGGGGAGCAGTTCTTC
many	TRBD1	14	TRBV2	TRBJ1-1	CASRGEQGSTEAFF	TGTGCCAGCAGGGGGGAACAGGGGAGCACTGAAGCTTTCTTT
few	.	12	TRBV30	TRBJ1-6	CAWSVLEGPLHF	TGTGCCTGGAGTGTATTGGAGGGGCCCCTCCACTTT
many	.	17	TRBV5-1	TRBJ2-3	CASSLATAGSGADTQYF	TGCGCCAGCAGCTTGGCTACGGCCGGCTCCGGCGCAGATACGCAGTATTTT
few	TRBD2	16	TRBV7-2	TRBJ2-1	CASRRTASGRYNEQFF	TGTGCCAGCAGAAGAACCGCTAGCGGGAGGTACAATGAGCAGTTCTTC
.	.	15	TRBV6-5	TRBJ1-2	CASSYSDPRDYGYTF	TGTGCCAGCAGTTACTCGGATCCCCGGGACTATGGCTACACCTTC
.	.	13	TRBV20-1	TRBJ2-3	CSASSATGNTQYF	TGCAGTGCTAGCTCGGCGACGGGAAATACGCAGTATTTT
many	.	13	TRBV20-1	TRBJ1-1	CSAPSASGTEAFF	TGCAGTGCCCCCAGCGCTTCGGGGACTGAAGCTTTCTTT
.	TRBD2	15	TRBV2	TRBJ2-1	CASSENSGGDNEQFF	TGTGCCAGCAGTGAAAATAGCGGGGGAGACAATGAGCAGTTCTTC
few	TRBD2	15	TRBV6-1	TRBJ2-1	CASKAGRQTYNEQFF	TGTGCCAGCAAGGCCGGGAGGCAAACCTACAATGAGCAGTTCTTC
many	.	12	TRBV2	TRBJ2-5	CASSEVVETQYF	TGTGCCAGCAGTGAAGTCGTAGAGACCCAGTACTTC
many	TRBD1	13	TRBV29-1	TRBJ2-1	CSVGTGDYNEQFF	TGCAGCGTTGGGACAGGCGACTACAATGAGCAGTTCTTC
many	TRBD2	16	TRBV28	TRBJ2-1	CASSSQGTSGYNEQFF	TGTGCCAGCAGTTCCCAGGGGACTAGCGGATACAATGAGCAGTTCTTC
many	.	14	TRBV7-8	TRBJ2-3	CASSSQAGTDTQYF	TGTGCCAGCAGCTCCCAGGCAGGCACAGATACGCAGTATTTT
few	.	14	TRBV15	TRBJ1-5	CATSRDRSNQPQHF	TGTGCCACCAGCAGAGATAGAAGCAATCAGCCCCAGCATTTT
.	.	15	TRBV19	TRBJ2-3	CASSIQRSGHDTQYF	TGTGCCAGTAGTATCCAGCGATCTGGGCACGATACGCAGTATTTT
many	TRBD2	16	TRBV7-8	TRBJ2-1	CASSPRGLAGYNEQFF	TGTGCCAGCAGCCCTAGAGGGCTAGCGGGGTACAATGAGCAGTTCTTC
few	.	14	TRBV7-3	TRBJ2-7	CASSYTGQIGEQYF	TGTGCCAGCAGCTACACGGGGCAAATAGGGGAGCAGTACTTC